This record covers a single T cell receptor beta chain. These data belong to a study of T cell responses to AZD1222 COVID-19 vaccine. The CDR3 length is 14 residues. Sequencing used immunoSEQ multiplex PCR; TCRdb keeps in-frame clones, though not all of them. The sample has 100,000 to 150,000 clones, roughly 84% seen once. The material sequenced was peripheral blood, taken 28 days after the second AZD1222 dose. The gene calls are TRBV1 and TRBJ2-7; the table's D call of TRBD2 was not tested on the DNA. TRBV1 counts as a pseudogene. The origin of this receptor is an adult who received the AZD1222 COVID-19 vaccine. CDR3 nucleotide sequence: TGCACCAGCAGCCGACTAGCGGGGGAGGGCGAGCAGTACTTC. Amino acid sequence: CTSSRLAGEGEQYF.